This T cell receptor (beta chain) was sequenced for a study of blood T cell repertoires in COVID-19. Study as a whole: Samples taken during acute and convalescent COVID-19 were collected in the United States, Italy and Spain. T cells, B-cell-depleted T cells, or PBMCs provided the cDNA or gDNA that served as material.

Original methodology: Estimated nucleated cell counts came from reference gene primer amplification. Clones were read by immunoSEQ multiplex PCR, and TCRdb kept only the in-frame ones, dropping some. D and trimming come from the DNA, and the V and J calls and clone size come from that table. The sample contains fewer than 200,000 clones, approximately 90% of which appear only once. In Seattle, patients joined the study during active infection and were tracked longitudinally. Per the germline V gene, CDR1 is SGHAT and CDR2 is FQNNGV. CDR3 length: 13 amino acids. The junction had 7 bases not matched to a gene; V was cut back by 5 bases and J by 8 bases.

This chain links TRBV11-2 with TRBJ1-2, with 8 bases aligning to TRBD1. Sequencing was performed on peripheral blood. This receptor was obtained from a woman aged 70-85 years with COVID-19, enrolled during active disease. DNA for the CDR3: TGTGCCAGCAGCCAGGGACAGGCCTCAGGCTACACCTTC. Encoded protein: CASSQGQASGYTF. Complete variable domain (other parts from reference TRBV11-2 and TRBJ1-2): EAGVAQSPRYKIIEKRQSVAFWCNPISGHATLYWYQQILGQGPKLLIQFQNNGVVDDSQLPKDRFSAERLKGVDSTLKIQPAKLEDSAVYLCASSQGQASGYTFGSGTRLTVV.